The 16 T cell receptor beta chains given below trace back to one sample, sequenced in a study of T cell responses to AZD1222 COVID-19 vaccine. Data came from immunoSEQ multiplex PCR; TCRdb stores just in-frame clones and leaves some out. This sample carries some 150,000 clones, around 90% of them seen once, and the ten largest clones take around 2.9%. The starting material was peripheral blood, obtained on day 0 of AZD1222 vaccination. The source is an adult in good health.

This clone was seen a single time. The chain links TRBV7-2 to TRBJ2-4; 10 bases are shared with TRBD1. With V trimmed by 5 bases and J by 2 bases, 12 bases remained unmatched. The CDR3 sequence is 18 residues long. Germline assignment: CDR1 SGHTA and CDR2 FQGNSA. This CDR3 is CASSQWTGGEFSKNIQYF. The CDR3 DNA is TGTGCCAGCAGCCAATGGACAGGGGGAGAATTTTCCAAAAACATTCAGTACTTC.

The chain recombines TRBV27 with TRBJ2-4; 12 nucleotides agree with TRBD2. CDR1 and CDR2 from the germline V gene are MNHEY and SMNVEV (reference sequence). There are 19 residues in the CDR3. J was trimmed by 3 bases and V by 0 bases; bases with no gene match: 9. The CDR3 is CASSLSFPSGGAGKNIQYF. CDR3 coding DNA: TGTGCCAGCAGTTTATCTTTTCCTAGCGGGGGGGCCGGCAAAAACATTCAGTACTTC.

The chain recombines TRBV2 with TRBJ1-6; D is uncertain. The ends were cut back, 10 bases at V and 8 bases at J, with 12 bases in the middle. Germline CDR1 SNHLY, CDR2 FYNNEI. The CDR3 has 12 amino acids. The CDR3 DNA follows: TGTGCCAACCGAGCGGGCCATTCACCCCTCCACTTT. Protein: CANRAGHSPLHF.

The chain has TRBV13 and TRBJ1-4, with D tentatively TRBD1 (5 bases). This CDR3 contains 15 residues. Germline loops: CDR1 PRHDT, CDR2 FYEKMQ (reference sequence). With 4 bases removed from V and 0 bases from J, the gap between germline ends came to 9 bases. This CDR3 is CASSSRAATNEKLFF. CDR3 nucleotides: TGTGCCAGCAGCTCCAGGGCAGCAACTAATGAAAAACTGTTTTTT. The full variable domain, completed using reference TRBV13 and TRBJ1-4, is AAGVIQSPRHLIKEKRETATLKCYPIPRHDTVYWYQQGPGQDPQFLISFYEKMQSDKGSIPDRFSAQQFSDYHSELNMSSLELGDSALYFCASSSRAATNEKLFFGSGTQLSVL.

The V call is TRBV6-2 or TRBV6-3, the J call TRBJ2-3; tentatively, D is TRBD1 (6 bases). CDR1 and CDR2 from the germline V gene are MNHEY and SVGEGT. V lost 6 bases, J lost 10 bases, and 26 bases lay in between. The CDR3 is 16 residues long. CDR3 nucleotide sequence: TGTGCCAGCAGCCGACAGGCAACCGACTCGGCCGTCGCGCAGTATTTT. Protein: CASSRQATDSAVAQYF.

The gene calls are TRBV6-5 and TRBJ2-1; 8 bases are shared with TRBD1. CDR1 and CDR2 from the germline V gene are MNHEY and SVGAGI. V lost 4 bases to trimming and J lost 0 bases; unmatched junction nucleotides: 5. This CDR3 has 16 residues. CDR3 sequence reads: CASSSGTGDSYNEQFF. DNA of the CDR3: TGTGCCAGCAGTTCCGGGACAGGAGACTCCTACAATGAGCAGTTCTTC.

The V call is TRBV28, the J call TRBJ1-5, with D hard to call. V lost 3 bases, J lost 7 bases, and 10 bases lay in between. The CDR3 has 13 residues. CDR1 is MDHEN, CDR2 SYDVKM, per germline. The CDR3 loop reads CASSLRVNQPQHF. The CDR3 DNA reads TGTGCCAGCAGTTTGAGGGTTAACCAGCCCCAGCATTTT.

This chain connects TRBV19 to TRBJ2-3; D gene uncertain. CDR1 and CDR2 (germline): LNHDA, SQIVND (reference sequence). The CDR3 is 15 residues long. With 7 bases removed from V and 2 bases from J, the gap between germline ends came to 16 bases. CDR3 nucleotide sequence: TGTGCCAGTACCCAAGCAGGCTACCTCACAGATACGCAGTATTTT. Amino acids: CASTQAGYLTDTQYF.

The chain uses TRBV4-3 and TRBJ2-1; TRBD2 matches 11 bases. The CDR3 consists of 16 residues. J lost 7 bases, V lost 1 base, and 6 bases had no gene match. Germline lookup yields CDR1 LGHNA and CDR2 YSLEER. In nucleotides, the CDR3 is TGCGCCAGCAGCCAAGGTAGCGGGGGGGCAGGGAATGAGCAGTTCTTC. It specifies CASSQGSGGAGNEQFF.

This rearrangement joins TRBV27 to TRBJ1-2; no clear D gene. This CDR3 has 12 amino acids. Trimming shortened V by 7 bases and J by 1 base, and 7 bases separated the two germline ends. Per the germline V gene, CDR1 is MNHEY and CDR2 is SMNVEV (reference sequence). The CDR3: CASKGINYGYTF. The CDR3, as DNA: TGTGCCAGCAAGGGAATTAACTATGGCTACACCTTC.

The chain uses TRBV7-6 and TRBJ1-2; tentatively, D is TRBD1 (6 bases). V was cut by 6 bases and J by 8 bases, with 16 bases left in between. CDR1 is SGHVS and CDR2 is FNYEAQ in the germline V gene. This CDR3 is 13 amino acids long. This CDR3 reads CASSLGHNEGYTF. The CDR3 bases are TGTGCCAGCAGTTTGGGACACAATGAGGGCTACACCTTC.

This chain uses TRBV12-5 with TRBJ2-7; D is possibly TRBD1 (6 bases). Germline values: CDR1 LGHNT, CDR2 FRNRAP. The germline V and J ends were trimmed by 6 bases and 2 bases, with 17 bases remaining between them. The CDR3 is 15 amino acids. CDR3 in amino acids: CASGATGLNTYEQYF. CDR3 in DNA: TGTGCTAGTGGGGCGACAGGTCTCAATACCTACGAGCAGTACTTC.

The V call is TRBV19, the J call TRBJ1-1; tentatively, D is TRBD1 (5 bases). V lost 7 bases, J lost 6 bases, and 27 bases lay in between. The CDR3 spans 17 residues. Germline assignment: CDR1 LNHDA and CDR2 SQIVND (reference sequence). The CDR3 loop reads CASNDGGLGEVHAEAFF. CDR3 sequence (DNA): TGTGCCAGTAACGATGGGGGATTGGGGGAAGTTCACGCTGAAGCTTTCTTT.

The rearrangement links TRBV19 to TRBJ2-7, with TRBD1 as a possible D gene (6 bases). The CDR3 covers 14 residues. CDR1 and CDR2 from the germline V gene are LNHDA and SQIVND (reference sequence). V lost 7 bases and J 6 bases, leaving 19 bases between the germline ends. The CDR3 sequence: CASTTATGTGEQYF. The CDR3 DNA reads as TGTGCCAGTACAACCGCGACAGGCACCGGCGAGCAGTACTTC.

The chain's CDR3 is CASTTNGFYEQYF. The DNA of the CDR3 is TGTGCCAGCACCACGAACGGGTTCTACGAGCAGTACTTC. This chain joins TRBV12-3 or TRBV12-4 and TRBJ2-7; D not resolved. CDR3 length: 13 residues. The V end was cut by 7 bases, the J end by 3 bases, with 13 bases between.

This rearrangement joins TRBV29-1 to TRBJ1-2; 7 nucleotides line up with TRBD1. After removal of 6 bases from V and 4 bases from J, the junction contained 11 bases not matched to a gene. Per germline, CDR1 SQVTM and CDR2 ANQGSEA. The CDR3 totals 14 residues. The CDR3 spells CSVRDSQPSYGYTF. The CDR3 DNA sequence: TGCAGCGTCCGGGACAGCCAACCTTCCTATGGCTACACCTTC.